What follows are 28 T cell receptor beta chains derived from one specimen sequenced in a study of PD-1 blockade in mismatch repair-deficient tumors. Produced via immunoSEQ multiplex PCR; TCRdb's table is partial and in-frame only. The sample lists around 9,200 clones; about 88% were seen once. Time point in this sample: roughly eleven-day in vitro stimulation with candidate mutation-associated neoantigen peptide 1. Their specific antigens are unknown. This sample comprised cells cultured in vitro, obtained from a patient treated with pembrolizumab. The receptors stem from an adult with mismatch repair-deficient cancer.

The V call is TRBV14, the J call TRBJ1-2; unclear D gene. V lost 0 bases and J 6 bases, leaving 8 bases between the germline ends. Germline V lookup: CDR1 SGHDN, CDR2 FVKESK. This CDR3 comprises 13 residues. Written as DNA, the CDR3 is TGTGCCAGCAGCCAAGATCGACACAATGGCTACACCTTC. Translating it yields CASSQDRHNGYTF.

CDR3 DNA sequence: TGTGCCAGTAGTATCGACAGGGGCTGGCAGCCCCAGCATTTT. Protein sequence: CASSIDRGWQPQHF. The V and J genes are TRBV19 and TRBJ1-5, with 8 bases matching TRBD1. Germline CDR1 LNHDA, CDR2 SQIVND (reference sequence). Losses at the gene ends were 3 bases for V and 7 bases for J; bases not matched to a gene: 5. CDR3 size: 14 residues.

The rearrangement uses TRBV5-3 and TRBJ1-2, with 8 bases matching TRBD1. TRBV5-3 counts as an open reading frame of uncertain function. CDR3 length equals 14 residues. V was pared by 0 bases and J by 3 bases, with 1 base of the junction left unmatched. The CDR3 sequence is CARSLAQGDYGYTF. CDR3 nucleotides: TGTGCCAGAAGCTTGGCACAGGGGGACTATGGCTACACCTTC.

The J gene is TRBJ1-3, the V gene TRBV25-1, with D tentatively TRBD1 (5 bases). The length of the CDR3 is 14 residues. Germline CDR1 is MGHDK and CDR2 is SYGVNS. The germline V and J ends were trimmed by 3 bases and 0 bases, with 6 bases remaining between them. The CDR3 reads CASSDRVSGNTIYF. The DNA for the CDR3 is TGTGCCAGCAGTGACAGGGTCTCTGGAAACACCATATATTTT. Full variable domain (missing parts from reference TRBV25-1 and TRBJ1-3): EADIYQTPRYLVIGTGKKITLECSQTMGHDKMYWYQQDPGMELHLIHYSYGVNSTEKGDLSSESTVSRIRTEHFPLTLESARPSHTSQYLCASSDRVSGNTIYFGEGSWLTVV.

The chain carries TRBV9 and TRBJ2-7, with 7 positions matching TRBD2. Per the germline V gene, CDR1 is SGDLS and CDR2 is YYNGEE. The CDR3 extends over 15 amino acids. V lost 0 bases, J lost 3 bases, and 6 bases stayed unmatched. Written as DNA, the CDR3 is TGTGCCAGCAGCGTAGATGGCGGGAGCCACTACGAGCAGTACTTC. Encoded protein: CASSVDGGSHYEQYF.

The rearrangement uses TRBV7-3 and TRBJ2-2; a possible D gene is TRBD2 (6 bases). The CDR3 spans 15 residues. Germline V CDR1 and CDR2: SGHTA, FQGTGA. Trimming took 2 bases from V and 5 from J, leaving 12 bases between them. The CDR3 nucleotides are TGTGCCAGCAGCTTACACGGGAGTGAGACCGGGGAGCTGTTTTTT. Translation gives CASSLHGSETGELFF.

This clone was detected only once. The V call is TRBV5-1, the J call TRBJ2-5; D unclear. The CDR3 is 14 amino acids. The V end lost 3 bases, the J end lost 1 base, and 10 bases lay between the germline ends. Looked up from germline, CDR1 is SGHRS and CDR2 is YFSETQ. CDR3 DNA sequence: TGCGCCAGCAGCTCGCAACTACGCCAAGAGACCCAGTACTTC. Translation gives CASSSQLRQETQYF.

V and J are TRBV7-9 and TRBJ2-7; the D gene could be TRBD1 or TRBD2 (5 bases each). The V and J ends lost 7 bases and 3 bases respectively, with 7 bases between them. The CDR3 loop spans 11 amino acids. Germline assignment: CDR1 SEHNR and CDR2 FQNEAQ (reference sequence). In nucleotides, the CDR3 is TGTGCCAGCATGAGGGGCTACGAGCAGTACTTC. Its protein is CASMRGYEQYF.

V and J are TRBV19 and TRBJ1-3, with 7 bases matching TRBD1. Trimming cost V 7 bases and J 0 bases; bases outside gene matches: 18. Germline V gives CDR1 LNHDA, CDR2 SQIVND (reference sequence). The CDR3 extends over 19 amino acids. The CDR3 spells CASTLSPSRGFLSGNTIYF. The CDR3 nucleotides read TGTGCCAGTACCCTAAGCCCCTCCAGGGGGTTTCTCTCTGGAAACACCATATATTTT.

The chain has TRBV5-4 and TRBJ2-3; TRBD2 agrees at 16 bases. The CDR3 length is 17 residues. Germline assignment: CDR1 SGHNT and CDR2 YYREEE (reference sequence). Trimming removed 4 bases from V and 2 bases from J; junction bases left unmatched: 4. The CDR3 nucleotides are TGTGCCAGCAGCCCGGGACTAGCGGGAGGGCCCACAGATACGCAGTATTTT. Its protein product is CASSPGLAGGPTDTQYF.

This chain joins TRBV28 and TRBJ1-3; D is perhaps TRBD1 (5 bases). This CDR3 spans 16 amino acids. Deletions cut 3 bases from V and 0 bases from J, with 12 bases between. CDR1 is MDHEN, CDR2 SYDVKM, per germline. CDR3: CASSLVGGSSGNTIYF. CDR3 DNA sequence: TGTGCCAGCAGTTTGGTGGGGGGGAGCTCTGGAAACACCATATATTTT.

This sequence joins TRBV11-2 and TRBJ1-2, with D perhaps matching TRBD1 (5 bases). CDR3 length: 12 amino acids. Germline V gives CDR1 SGHAT, CDR2 FQNNGV. V lost 6 bases, J lost 6 bases, and 11 bases lay in between. In DNA form, the CDR3 reads TGTGCCAGCAGTCAAGACAGAAATGGCTACACCTTC. Translation: CASSQDRNGYTF. The full variable domain, completed using reference TRBV11-2 and TRBJ1-2, is EAGVAQSPRYKIIEKRQSVAFWCNPISGHATLYWYQQILGQGPKLLIQFQNNGVVDDSQLPKDRFSAERLKGVDSTLKIQPAKLEDSAVYLCASSQDRNGYTFGSGTRLTVV.

The V gene is TRBV29-1, the J gene TRBJ2-4; 7 nucleotides match TRBD1. V lost 5 bases and J lost 1; bases outside the gene matches: 5. The V gene's germline CDR1 is SQVTM and CDR2 ANQGSEA. The CDR3 contains 14 residues. The CDR3 reads CSVTGVGAKNIQYF. The CDR3 DNA reads TGCAGCGTTACAGGGGTGGGGGCCAAAAACATTCAGTACTTC.

This rearrangement joins TRBV28 to TRBJ2-7; TRBD2 aligns across 8 bases. The CDR3 covers 16 residues. Per the germline V gene, CDR1 is MDHEN and CDR2 is SYDVKM. The V and J ends lost 7 bases and 5 bases, in that order; junction bases with no gene match: 16. The CDR3 nucleotides are TGTGCCAGCACATTATTGGGCGGGGGGCCTCGGGACGAGCAGTACTTC. Its protein is CASTLLGGGPRDEQYF.

This chain uses TRBV7-2 with TRBJ2-3, with no clear D. V was shortened by 4 bases and J by 4 bases, with 12 bases between the two germline ends. Germline loops: CDR1 SGHTA, CDR2 FQGNSA. This CDR3 is 14 amino acids long. CDR3 sequence (DNA): TGTGCCAGCAGCTGGGAACCTGGCCCAGATACGCAGTATTTT. Protein: CASSWEPGPDTQYF. Complete variable domain (other parts from reference TRBV7-2 and TRBJ2-3): GAGVSQSPSNKVTEKGKDVELRCDPISGHTALYWYRQSLGQGLEFLIYFQGNSAPDKSGLPSDRFSAERTGGSVSTLTIQRTQQEDSAVYLCASSWEPGPDTQYFGPGTRLTVL.

The chain employs TRBV2 and TRBJ1-2; maybe TRBD1 (6 bases). The CDR3 has 14 residues. Germline V CDR1 and CDR2: SNHLY, FYNNEI. The V gene lost 3 bases and the J gene lost 7 bases, with 15 bases spanning the gap. As DNA, the CDR3 is TGTGCCAGCAGTGACCTCGGGGGGCTCGGTGGCTACACCTTC. Its translation is CASSDLGGLGGYTF.

The rearrangement links TRBV18 to TRBJ2-5; the D gene is possibly TRBD1 (7 bases). The V and J ends lost 6 bases and 0 bases respectively, with 14 bases between them. The CDR3 runs to 15 residues. Germline values: CDR1 KGHSH, CDR2 LQKENI. CDR3 sequence (DNA): TGTGCCAGCTCGCTCCAGGGGGGAAACCAAGAGACCCAGTACTTC. The encoded protein is CASSLQGGNQETQYF.

This clone has a handful of counts. In nucleotides, the CDR3 is TGTGCCAGTAAATGGGCAACGAACACCGGGGAGCTGTTTTTT. The encoded protein is CASKWATNTGELFF. The V gene is TRBV19, the J gene TRBJ2-2; D is unresolved. Per the germline V gene, CDR1 is LNHDA and CDR2 is SQIVND (reference sequence). The CDR3 spans 14 residues. V shed 7 bases and J shed 0 bases, with 9 bases lying between them.

CDR3 nucleotide sequence: TGTGCCAGCAGTAGGGATTTAAATCAGCCCCAGCATTTT. Translating it yields CASSRDLNQPQHF. This chain joins TRBV6-1 and TRBJ1-5; D is undetermined. Germline CDR1 and CDR2: MNHNS and SASEGT. Trimming cost V 5 bases and J 4 bases, with 9 bases left between them. CDR3 size: 13 residues.

The chain couples TRBV2 to TRBJ2-3, with D tentatively TRBD2 (5 bases). The CDR3 sequence is 14 residues long. Germline V gene lookup returns CDR1 SNHLY and CDR2 FYNNEI. The germline V and J ends were trimmed by 3 bases and 2 bases, with 9 bases remaining between them. CDR3 protein: CASSDSGVTDTQYF. The CDR3 DNA follows: TGTGCCAGCAGTGACAGCGGTGTCACAGATACGCAGTATTTT.

The V call is TRBV5-6, the J call TRBJ2-5; D call uncertain. With 5 bases removed from V and 1 base from J, the gap between germline ends came to 6 bases. CDR3 length: 12 amino acids. Germline CDR1 is SGHDT and CDR2 is YYEEEE. The CDR3 region is CASRRIQETQYF. DNA for the CDR3: TGTGCCAGCAGACGGATCCAAGAGACCCAGTACTTC.

J is TRBJ2-7 and V is TRBV5-6; TRBD2 matches at 7 bases. Germline V lookup: CDR1 SGHDT, CDR2 YYEEEE. The CDR3 covers 15 residues. V trimming: 0 bases; J trimming: 2 bases; junction bases outside the gene matches: 5. The CDR3 sequence: CASSLAPSGPYEQYF. The CDR3 bases are TGTGCCAGCAGCTTGGCCCCTAGCGGTCCCTACGAGCAGTACTTC.

This chain connects TRBV7-8 to TRBJ2-4; D gene unclear. Germline-derived CDR1 and CDR2 are SGHVS and FQNEAQ. Trimming left V 2 bases short and J 3 bases short, with 8 bases between. The CDR3 length is 14 residues. CDR3 sequence reads: CASSLNLGKNIQYF. For the CDR3, the DNA is TGTGCCAGCAGCTTAAACCTCGGCAAAAACATTCAGTACTTC.

The chain employs TRBV27 and TRBJ2-3; D is unclear. The CDR3 is 13 amino acids. Trimming took 6 bases from V and 0 from J, leaving 7 bases between them. Germline V gene lookup returns CDR1 MNHEY and CDR2 SMNVEV (reference sequence). CDR3 bases: TGTGCCAGCAGAACCCCTAGCACAGATACGCAGTATTTT. Protein product: CASRTPSTDTQYF.

CDR3 sequence: CASSRDRSNKQYF. Written as DNA, the CDR3 is TGTGCCAGCAGCCGGGACAGGTCTAACAAGCAGTACTTC. The rearrangement joins TRBV5-6 to TRBJ2-7; 8 nucleotides align to TRBD1. Germline V gene sequence: CDR1 SGHDT, CDR2 YYEEEE. Trimming at V came to 4 bases and at J to 8 bases, leaving 8 bases not matched to a gene. The CDR3 has 13 amino acids. Based on the CDR3 plus reference TRBV5-6 and TRBJ2-7, the full variable domain is DAGVTQSPTHLIKTRGQQVTLRCSPKSGHDTVSWYQQALGQGPQFIFQYYEEEERQRGNFPDRFSGHQFPNYSSELNVNALLLGDSALYLCASSRDRSNKQYFGPGTRLTVT.

The gene calls are TRBV4-1 and TRBJ2-1, with D perhaps assigned TRBD1 or TRBD2 (5 bases each). Germline V CDR1 and CDR2: MGHRA, YSYEKL. The CDR3 contains 15 residues. V lost 2 bases, J lost 10 bases, and 18 bases lay in between. CDR3 DNA: TGCGCCAGCAGCCAATTAGAAGGGACCGAAGGGGAGCAGTTCTTC. It specifies CASSQLEGTEGEQFF.

The V and J genes are TRBV11-2 and TRBJ2-7, with D possibly being TRBD2 (6 bases). Germline CDR1 is SGHAT and CDR2 is FQNNGV. The CDR3 sequence is 17 residues long. The V and J ends lost 0 bases and 4 bases respectively, with 19 bases between them. The CDR3 DNA is TGTGCCAGCAGCTTAGATCTGGGGAGGCCCGCGGATTACGAGCAGTACTTC. Its translation: CASSLDLGRPADYEQYF.

The chain is built from TRBV10-3 and TRBJ2-7, with 10 bases that match TRBD2. This CDR3 region has 15 residues. Per the germline V gene, CDR1 is ENHRY and CDR2 is SYGVKD. The trim removed 6 bases at V and 4 bases at J, leaving 9 bases unmatched. CDR3 DNA sequence: TGTGCCATCAGGGCTACTAGCGGGGCCTTATACGAGCAGTACTTC. The encoded protein is CAIRATSGALYEQYF.